Below, one T cell receptor (beta chain) is given with its context. Its specificity is not known. This specimen comes from a study of cytomegalovirus exposure and HLA in healthy donors. The study's findings and limits: It was reportedly the case that the classifier diagnosed cytomegalovirus status with high specificity and sensitivity.

The length of the CDR3 is 17 residues. A multiplex PCR was run with 60 Vbeta primers and 13 Jbeta primers. Repertoires were generated with immunoSEQ multiplex PCR, while TCRdb's copy carries only in-frame clones and drops some. The profile shows 95,000 to 150,000 clones, around 66% of them singletons. The chain employs TRBV21-1 and TRBJ2-3; TRBD2 is taken as the D call from the table, unchecked against the DNA. TRBV21-1 counts as a pseudogene. Sample: PBMCs. The source is a woman in her forties in good health and CMV-seropositive. The CDR3 DNA reads TGTGCCAGCAGCAAAGGGGTCGGGTCAATTGGCACAGATACGCAGTATTTT. Protein sequence: CASSKGVGSIGTDTQYF.